This T cell receptor (beta chain) was retrieved from a study of identical twins. Whole-study results and caveats: Compared with models, monozygotic twins showed more out-of-frame TCR alpha sharing. The more abundant beta clonotypes in cord blood had fewer insertions, and memory repertoires did not show this. Zero-insertion analyses were open to partial confounding by invariant MAIT and iNKT cells.

The CDR3 covers 13 residues. V dropped 6 bases and J dropped 4 bases, with 12 bases sitting between them. About this clonotype itself: What it recognizes is unknown.

Template switching (which added a universal primer site) was used, and cDNA carried unique molecular identifiers. TCRdb re-called the 5' RACE reads through MiXCR, storing one row per CDR3 protein. The sample has hundreds of thousands of distinct CDR3 sequences, around 12% seen once. Another study also made use of these data, one on yellow fever vaccine responses in identical twins.

The receptor was derived from a woman younger than 30 in good health. The chain is built from TRBV12-3 or TRBV12-4 and TRBJ1-1, with a possible D match to TRBD1 (6 bases). The sequenced sample consisted of PBMCs. The chain's CDR3 is CASRQTGPTEAFF. The CDR3 bases are TGTGCCAGCAGACAGACAGGTCCCACTGAAGCTTTCTTT.